This TCR beta chain was recorded in a study of neoadjuvant nivolumab and ipilimumab in lung cancer. The overall study: Nivolumab 3 mg/kg was given days 1, 15 and 29, plus ipilimumab 1 mg/kg day 1 in combination. The study, taken as a whole, reports: Higher pretherapy blood TCR richness went with higher resected-tumor richness. From pretherapy to surgery, tumor richness and clonality rose with dual therapy.

In regard to this clone: Its antigen remains unknown.

Germline V gene sequence: CDR1 SGHNT, CDR2 YYREEE (reference sequence). Deletions cut 7 bases from V and 5 bases from J, with 12 bases between. The CDR3 contains 13 residues. The protocol was immunoSEQ multiplex PCR, while the TCRdb copy is restricted to in-frame clones and leaves out a portion. This table has over 45,000 clones, roughly 91% appearing once. This TCR was recovered from an adult with non-small cell lung cancer. Some clones in this sample may be carry-over from other donors' samples. The sample was blood, taken before neoadjuvant nivolumab, alone or with ipilimumab. The chain is built from TRBV5-4 and TRBJ1-4, with D unclear. The CDR3 here is CASRAGGNEKLFF. CDR3 DNA sequence: TGTGCCAGCCGGGCAGGAGGGAATGAAAAACTGTTTTTT.